This T cell receptor beta chain was obtained from a study of human T cells and chemical hapten exposure. Whole-study context: Patients having alopecia areata, totalis or universalis were mostly female.

Noted time point: patch test 2, 6 weeks after DPC sensitization. Specified treatment: therapeutic diphenylcyclopropenone sensitization with weekly scalp DPC. Germline V CDR1 and CDR2: SQVTM, ANQGSEA. The CDR3 length is 10 residues. V was trimmed by 3 bases and J by 8 bases, leaving 6 bases between them. This clonotype was seen at least ten times. Its antigen remains unknown. Study-level points and caveats: DPC sensitization did not alter TCRs above 1 in 1000 frequency.

From the RACE reads, TCRdb called clonotypes with MiXCR, one entry per CDR3 protein. The sample contains about 96,000 distinct CDR3 sequences, 7.5% to 10% of which appear only once. The clonotype originates from a woman in her forties with alopecia areata. Some clones in this sample may be carry-over from other donors' samples. The material was whole blood, obtained in connection with sensitization to the hapten diphenylcyclopropenone (DPC). The gene calls are TRBV29-1 and TRBJ2-3; no clear D. DNA of the CDR3: TGCAGCGTTGAGGACCTTACGCAGTATTTT. Protein: CSVEDLTQYF.